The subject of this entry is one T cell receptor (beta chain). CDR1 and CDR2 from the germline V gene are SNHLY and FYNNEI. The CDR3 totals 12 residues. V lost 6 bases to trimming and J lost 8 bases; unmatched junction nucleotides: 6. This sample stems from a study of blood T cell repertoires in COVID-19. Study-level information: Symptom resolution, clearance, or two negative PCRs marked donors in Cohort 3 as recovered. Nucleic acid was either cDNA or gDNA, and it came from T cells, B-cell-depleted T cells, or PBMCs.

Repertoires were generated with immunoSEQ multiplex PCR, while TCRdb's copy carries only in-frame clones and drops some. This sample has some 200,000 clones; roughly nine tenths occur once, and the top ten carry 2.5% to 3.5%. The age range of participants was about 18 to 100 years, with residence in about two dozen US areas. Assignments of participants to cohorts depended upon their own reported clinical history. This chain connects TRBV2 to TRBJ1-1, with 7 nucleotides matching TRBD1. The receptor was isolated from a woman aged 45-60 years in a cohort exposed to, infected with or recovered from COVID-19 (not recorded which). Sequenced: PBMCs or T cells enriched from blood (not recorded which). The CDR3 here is CASRVGTEEAFF. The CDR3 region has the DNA TGTGCCAGCAGGGTCGGGACAGAGGAAGCTTTCTTT.